This T cell receptor (beta chain) was observed in a study of a mutant IDH1 vaccine in newly diagnosed glioma. About the research overall: Most had both radiotherapy and temozolomide beforehand; others had only one.

With regard to this clone: The antigen is unknown.

Documented time point: baseline, week 1 (first vaccination visit). As to treatment: pre-vaccination baseline after standard-of-care therapy. Newly diagnosed WHO grade 3 or 4 IDH1-mutant, ATRX-lost astrocytomas were identified in the donors. Findings and limits, study-wide: Among all patients, vaccine-induced immune responses occurred in about 93%.

The protocol was immunoSEQ multiplex PCR, while the TCRdb copy is restricted to in-frame clones and leaves out a portion. The table includes tens of thousands of clones, around 82% detected once. This sequence was found in a woman in her forties or fifties with glioma. Sample: PBMCs, taken from a glioma patient treated with radiotherapy, temozolomide or both.

CDR3 in amino acids: CASSLSGSAADTQYF. DNA of the CDR3: TGTGCCAGCAGCTTATCAGGGAGTGCGGCAGATACGCAGTATTTT. The rearrangement uses TRBV7-2 and TRBJ2-3; D may be TRBD1 or TRBD2 (5 bases each). Germline CDR1 and CDR2: SGHTA and FQGNSA. CDR3 length: 15 amino acids. V was shortened by 2 bases and J by 4 bases, with 13 bases between the two germline ends.